The 17 T cell receptor beta chains listed next were all sequenced from one sample in a study of blood T cell repertoires in COVID-19 (dated by TCRdb to 2020 to 2022). The library was built by means of the immunoSEQ multiplex PCR assay. Entries here come from immuneACCESS through TCRdb and include only in-frame sequences with V and J called. Some clones fail to appear in such tables; in the studies checked, an unresolved V gene covers under half of the shortfall, and the cause of the remainder is unknown. In this sample the table shows 650,000 to 800,000 clones, about 87% of which occur a single time. The ten largest clones take up approximately 0.3% of the sample. The specimen sequenced was peripheral blood. Source of these receptors: a woman in her late teens or twenties with acute or convalescent COVID-19.

The chain combines TRBV6-2 or TRBV6-3 with TRBJ2-2; D is unclear. The length of the CDR3 is 14 residues. V lost 2 bases to trimming and J lost 5 bases, with 9 bases between them. Germline values: CDR1 MNHEY, CDR2 SVGEGT. CDR3 in DNA: TGTGCCAGCAGTTACCCAACGGTGACCGGGGAGCTGTTTTTT. It encodes CASSYPTVTGELFF.

The chain recombines TRBV4-1 with TRBJ1-1; perhaps TRBD1 as D (5 bases). CDR1 and CDR2 from the germline V gene are MGHRA and YSYEKL. Trimming shortened V by 5 bases and J by 3 bases, and 13 bases separated the two germline ends. The CDR3 contains 14 residues. The CDR3, as DNA: TGCGCCAGCAGCTACCTTGTAGGGGACACTGAAGCTTTCTTT. Its protein is CASSYLVGDTEAFF.

The V and J genes are TRBV7-2 and TRBJ1-5; D possibly corresponds to TRBD1 (6 bases). The germline V gene has CDR1 SGHTA and CDR2 FQGNSA. The CDR3 length is 15 residues. Trimming removed 2 bases from V and 5 bases from J, with 13 bases in between. The CDR3 sequence: CASSLWQGNYQPQHF. The CDR3 DNA is TGTGCCAGCAGCTTATGGCAGGGGAATTATCAGCCCCAGCATTTT.

J is TRBJ1-6 and V is TRBV9; no clear D gene. Germline-derived CDR1 and CDR2 are SGDLS and YYNGEE. Trimming removed 4 bases from V and 4 bases from J, with 12 bases in between. CDR3 length: 15 residues. CDR3 in amino acids: CASSLTQAYNSPLHF. CDR3 in DNA: TGTGCCAGCAGCCTGACACAAGCTTATAATTCACCCCTCCACTTT.

This chain joins TRBV7-8 and TRBJ1-2, with a weak D call TRBD1 (5 bases). V lost 4 bases, J lost 3 bases, and 12 bases lay in between. The length of the CDR3 is 14 residues. The V gene's germline CDR1 is SGHVS and CDR2 FQNEAQ. CDR3 in DNA: TGTGCCAGCAGCTGGGGCGAGTGGGACTATGGCTACACCTTC. Translated: CASSWGEWDYGYTF.

The chain combines TRBV27 with TRBJ1-2, with 7 nucleotides matching TRBD1. V shed 4 bases and J 4 bases; nucleotides not matched to a gene: 6. This CDR3 comprises 14 residues. Germline CDR1 and CDR2: MNHEY and SMNVEV (reference sequence). The CDR3 DNA reads TGTGCCAGCAGTTGGAACAGGGGCGGCTATGGCTACACCTTC. It encodes CASSWNRGGYGYTF.

The chain recombines TRBV29-1 with TRBJ2-6; D possibly corresponds to TRBD2 (6 bases). This CDR3 has 18 amino acids. Trimming cost V 0 bases and J 0 bases, with 15 bases left between them. CDR1 and CDR2 from the germline V gene are SQVTM and ANQGSEA. CDR3 coding DNA: TGCAGCGTTGAAGATACCGGGACTGCAACCTCTGGGGCCAACGTCCTGACTTTC. Translated, it gives CSVEDTGTATSGANVLTF.

The chain joins TRBV3-1 (or the pseudogene TRBV3-2) to TRBJ1-4; D possibly corresponds to TRBD1 (6 bases). Germline CDR1 and CDR2: LGHDT and YNNKEL (reference sequence). The CDR3 covers 14 residues. Trimming took off 4 bases at V and 1 base at J, with 7 bases between the two ends. The CDR3: CASSRTVTNEKLFF. CDR3 DNA sequence: TGTGCCAGCAGCCGGACAGTAACTAATGAAAAACTGTTTTTT.

The CDR3 reads CSAEFGETQYF. CDR3 nucleotides: TGCAGTGCTGAATTCGGGGAGACCCAGTACTTC. V gene TRBV20-1 combines with J gene TRBJ2-5; D gene unclear. V gave up 5 bases and J gave up 5 bases, with 9 bases separating them. This CDR3 spans 11 amino acids. CDR1 and CDR2 from the germline V gene are DFQATT and SNEGSKA (reference sequence).

The V and J genes are TRBV7-9 and TRBJ1-2; 9 nucleotides match TRBD1. The CDR3 runs to 13 residues. Germline loops: CDR1 SEHNR, CDR2 FQNEAQ (reference sequence). V dropped 7 bases and J dropped 5; count of bases not matched to a gene: 5. CDR3 loop: CASTTGGEYGYTF. The CDR3 DNA follows: TGTGCCAGCACCACAGGGGGCGAATATGGCTACACCTTC.

The chain joins TRBV30 to TRBJ1-1; 7 bases map to TRBD1. The V and J ends lost 4 bases and 6 bases, in that order; junction bases with no gene match: 5. The length of the CDR3 is 12 residues. Germline loops: CDR1 GTSNPN, CDR2 SVGIG (reference sequence). The CDR3 DNA is TGTGCCTGGAACCAGGGGGTCCCTGAAGCTTTCTTT. This codes for CAWNQGVPEAFF.

A single count supports this clone. The rearrangement links TRBV7-6 to TRBJ1-6; 8 nucleotides align to TRBD1. Unmatched junction bases numbered 6, after V lost 5 bases and J lost 0 bases. This CDR3 is built from 17 residues. Germline loops: CDR1 SGHVS, CDR2 FNYEAQ. The CDR3 nucleotides are TGTGCCAGCAGCCGGGACAGGTTGAGCTCCTATAATTCACCCCTCCACTTT. Translated, it gives CASSRDRLSSYNSPLHF.

This clone occurred a few times. The chain carries TRBV19 and TRBJ1-3; D is ambiguous. V lost 7 bases and J 1 base, leaving 11 bases between the germline ends. Germline loops: CDR1 LNHDA, CDR2 SQIVND (reference sequence). CDR3 size: 14 residues. The CDR3 DNA is TGTGCCAGTAAAGTCACGGGATCTGGAAACACCATATATTTT. Translation gives CASKVTGSGNTIYF.

This chain joins TRBV7-9 and TRBJ2-1; 7 bases line up with TRBD1. Germline V CDR1 and CDR2: SEHNR, FQNEAQ (reference sequence). The CDR3 is 14 amino acids. V lost 1 base and J lost 8; bases outside the gene matches: 5. The CDR3 is CASSLVNRGDEQFF. DNA for the CDR3: TGTGCCAGCAGCTTAGTAAACAGGGGCGATGAGCAGTTCTTC.

The V and J genes are TRBV7-2 and TRBJ2-1, with 9 bases identical to TRBD2. Germline lookup yields CDR1 SGHTA and CDR2 FQGNSA. The CDR3 sequence is 15 residues long. Trimming removed 5 bases from V and 6 bases from J; junction bases left unmatched: 8. This CDR3 is CASSPHERGANEQFF. The CDR3 nucleotides are TGTGCCAGCAGCCCTCACGAGCGGGGGGCCAATGAGCAGTTCTTC.

This sequence joins TRBV9 and TRBJ2-2; 8 positions match TRBD2. After removal of 0 bases from V and 6 bases from J, the junction contained 7 bases not matched to a gene. Germline V gene data show CDR1 as SGDLS and CDR2 as YYNGEE. The CDR3 consists of 16 residues. In nucleotides, the CDR3 is TGTGCCAGCAGCGTAGGAACGGGGGGGATTTCCGGGGAGCTGTTTTTT. Its protein product is CASSVGTGGISGELFF.

This sequence joins TRBV5-1 and TRBJ2-1; tentatively, D is TRBD2 (6 bases). The V gene's germline CDR1 is SGHRS and CDR2 YFSETQ. The CDR3 has 14 residues. V was cut by 6 bases and J by 0 bases, with 10 bases left in between. CDR3 sequence reads: CASTGGSSYNEQFF. DNA of the CDR3: TGCGCCAGCACTGGGGGGAGCTCCTACAATGAGCAGTTCTTC.